These T cell receptor beta chains were read from a single sample in a study of cytomegalovirus exposure and HLA in healthy donors. The repertoire was sequenced with immunoSEQ multiplex PCR; TCRdb's copy has only in-frame clones and lacks some. The sample includes some 130,000 clones, approximately 71% seen only once; the top ten take 2% to 2.5%. Sequenced sample: PBMCs. These receptors came from a man younger than 40 in good health and CMV-seronegative. Each CDR3 is given with its conserved first and last residue. D genes are given only for firm matches. The size of a clone is reported for some rows only, either as once, few or many, or as a class for expanded clones.

TRBJ1-5 TRBV2 - - CASSEDSRSNQPQHF TGTGCCAGCAGTGAGGACTCTCGTAGCAATCAGCCCCAGCATTTT
TRBJ2-1 TRBV19 - TRBD2 CASSDAPSGRAAWGEQFF TGTGCCAGTAGTGATGCGCCTAGCGGGAGGGCTGCCTGGGGTGAGCAGTTCTTC
TRBJ2-7 TRBV28 few - CASSLGGSSYEQYF TGTGCCAGCAGTCTAGGGGGAAGCTCCTACGAGCAGTACTTC
TRBJ2-4 TRBV6-5 once TRBD2 CASSYNGLDSNIQYF TGTGCCAGCAGTTACAACGGACTAGATTCGAACATTCAGTACTTC
TRBJ2-3 TRBV7-9 - - CASSLLNQRDNYF TGTGCCAGCAGCTTATTAAACCAACGGGATAATTATTTT
TRBJ2-5 TRBV28 - - CASSPRLGQETQYF TGTGCCAGCAGTCCCCGACTGGGTCAAGAGACCCAGTACTTC
TRBJ2-1 TRBV6-4 - - CATPGDGNEQFF TGTGCCACCCCGGGGGATGGCAATGAGCAGTTCTTC
TRBJ2-1 TRBV5-1 - TRBD2 CASSPTSGTRNEQFF TGCGCCAGCAGCCCGACTAGCGGGACTCGCAATGAGCAGTTCTTC
TRBJ1-2 TRBV28 few - CASSSINYGYTF TGTGCCAGCAGTTCCATTAACTATGGCTACACCTTC
TRBJ2-3 TRBV7-9 - - CASSQGLTDTQYF TGTGCCAGCAGCCAGGGACTTACAGATACGCAGTATTTT
TRBJ2-3 TRBV5-1 - TRBD2 CASSLRTSGHTDTQYF TGCGCCAGCAGCTTAAGGACTAGCGGGCACACAGATACGCAGTATTTT
TRBJ2-1 TRBV2 few - CASSVMTSSYNEQFF TGTGCCAGCAGTGTTATGACTAGCTCCTACAATGAGCAGTTCTTC
TRBJ1-2 TRBV4-1 once - CASSQDEPILANYGYTF TGCGCCAGCAGCCAAGATGAGCCGATCCTAGCTAACTATGGCTACACCTTC
TRBJ2-7 TRBV7-2 - TRBD2 CASSLAVIAGGREQYF TGTGCCAGCAGCTTAGCCGTTATAGCGGGAGGGCGCGAGCAGTACTTC
TRBJ2-3 TRBV25-1 once - CASSETWGVDTQYF TGTGCCAGCAGTGAAACTTGGGGGGTAGATACGCAGTATTTT
TRBJ2-2 TRBV4-1 few TRBD1 CASSPQGAGGRGTGELFF TGCGCCAGCAGCCCCCAGGGCGCAGGGGGTAGGGGCACCGGGGAGCTGTTTTTT
TRBJ2-2 TRBV19 few - CASSIALNTGELFF TGTGCCAGTAGTATAGCACTGAACACCGGGGAGCTGTTTTTT
TRBJ2-2 TRBV14 - - CASGRGSNTGELFF TGTGCCAGCGGCCGAGGGTCGAACACCGGGGAGCTGTTTTTT
TRBJ2-1 TRBV7-9 - - CASRQISGAVNNEQFF TGTGCCAGCAGGCAAATTTCAGGGGCGGTGAACAATGAGCAGTTCTTC